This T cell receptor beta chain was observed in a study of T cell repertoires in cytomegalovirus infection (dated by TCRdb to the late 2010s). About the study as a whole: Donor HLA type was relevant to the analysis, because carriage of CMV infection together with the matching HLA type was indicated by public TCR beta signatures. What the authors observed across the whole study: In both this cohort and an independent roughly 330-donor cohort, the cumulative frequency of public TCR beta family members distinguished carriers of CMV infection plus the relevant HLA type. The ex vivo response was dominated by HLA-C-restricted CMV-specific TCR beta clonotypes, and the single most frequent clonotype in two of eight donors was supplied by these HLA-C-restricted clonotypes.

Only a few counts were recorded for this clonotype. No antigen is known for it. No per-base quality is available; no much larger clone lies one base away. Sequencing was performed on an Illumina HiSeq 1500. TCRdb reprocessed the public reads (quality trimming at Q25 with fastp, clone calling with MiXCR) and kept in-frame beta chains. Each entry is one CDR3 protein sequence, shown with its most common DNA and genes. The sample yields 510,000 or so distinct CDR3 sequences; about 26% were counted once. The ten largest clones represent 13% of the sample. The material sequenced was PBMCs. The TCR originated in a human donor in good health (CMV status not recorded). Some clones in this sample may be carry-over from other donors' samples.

The DNA is as follows: TGTGCCAGCAGTCACGGGACTAGCGGGGAAGAGACCCAGTACTTC. Its protein is CASSHGTSGEETQYF. The V and J genes are TRBV6-2 or TRBV6-3 and TRBJ2-5; 13 nucleotides in the junction match TRBD2. The CDR3, from cysteine to phenylalanine, totals 15 residues. CDR3 DNA is the only sequence kept; it has 45 bases, read in frame from the first base. Unmatched junction bases come to 3, with V trimmed by 5 bases and J by 3 bases. The germline V gene specifies MNHEY as CDR1 and SVGEGT as CDR2.